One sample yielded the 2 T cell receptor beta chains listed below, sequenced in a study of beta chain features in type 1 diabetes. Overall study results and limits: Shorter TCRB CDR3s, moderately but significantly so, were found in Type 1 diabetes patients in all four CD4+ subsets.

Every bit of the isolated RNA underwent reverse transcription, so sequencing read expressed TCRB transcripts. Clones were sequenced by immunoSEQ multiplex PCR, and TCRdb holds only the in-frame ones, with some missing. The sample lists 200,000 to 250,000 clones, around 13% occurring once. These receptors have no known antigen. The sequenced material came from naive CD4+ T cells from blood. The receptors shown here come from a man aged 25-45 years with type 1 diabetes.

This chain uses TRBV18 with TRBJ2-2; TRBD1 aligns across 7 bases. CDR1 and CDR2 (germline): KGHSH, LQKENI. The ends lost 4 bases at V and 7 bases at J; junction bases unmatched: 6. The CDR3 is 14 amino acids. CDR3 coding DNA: TGTGCCAGCTCACAGGAACAGGGGATCGGGGAGCTGTTTTTT. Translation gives CASSQEQGIGELFF.

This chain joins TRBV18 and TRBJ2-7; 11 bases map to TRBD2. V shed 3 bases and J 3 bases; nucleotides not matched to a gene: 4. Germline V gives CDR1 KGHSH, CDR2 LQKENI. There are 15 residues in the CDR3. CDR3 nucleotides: TGTGCCAGCTCACCGACCGGGACTAGCGGCTACGAGCAGTACTTC. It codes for CASSPTGTSGYEQYF.